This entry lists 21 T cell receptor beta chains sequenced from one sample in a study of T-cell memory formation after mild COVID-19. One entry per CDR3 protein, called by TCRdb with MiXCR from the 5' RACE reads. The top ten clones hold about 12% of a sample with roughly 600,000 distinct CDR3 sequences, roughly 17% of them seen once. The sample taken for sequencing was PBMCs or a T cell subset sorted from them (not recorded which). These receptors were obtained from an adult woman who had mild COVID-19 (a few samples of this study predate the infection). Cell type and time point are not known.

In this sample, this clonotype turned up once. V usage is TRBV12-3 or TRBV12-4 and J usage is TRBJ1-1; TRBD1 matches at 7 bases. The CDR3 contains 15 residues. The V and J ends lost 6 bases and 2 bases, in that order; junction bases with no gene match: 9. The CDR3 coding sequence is TGTGCCAGCAGACTAGGCAGGGGGATTAACACTGAAGCTTTCTTT. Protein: CASRLGRGINTEAFF.

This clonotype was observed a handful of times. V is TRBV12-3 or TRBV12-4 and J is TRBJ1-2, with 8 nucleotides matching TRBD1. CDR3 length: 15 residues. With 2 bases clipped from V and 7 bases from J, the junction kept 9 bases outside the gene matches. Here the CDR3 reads CASSLRRTGTGGYTF. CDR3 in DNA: TGTGCCAGCAGTTTACGAAGGACAGGGACGGGTGGCTACACCTTC.

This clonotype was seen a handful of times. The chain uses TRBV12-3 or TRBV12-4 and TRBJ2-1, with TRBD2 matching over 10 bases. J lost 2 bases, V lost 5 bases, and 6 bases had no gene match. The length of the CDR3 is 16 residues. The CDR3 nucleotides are TGTGCCAGCAGTCAAGCGGGGGGGCTTACCTACAATGAGCAGTTCTTC. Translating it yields CASSQAGGLTYNEQFF.

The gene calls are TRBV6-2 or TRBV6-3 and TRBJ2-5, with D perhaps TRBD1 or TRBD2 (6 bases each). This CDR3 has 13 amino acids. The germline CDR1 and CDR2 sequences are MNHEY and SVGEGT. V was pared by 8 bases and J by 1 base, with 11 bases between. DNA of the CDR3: TGTGCCAGCGGACGGGGGCGCCAAGAGACCCAGTACTTC. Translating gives CASGRGRQETQYF.

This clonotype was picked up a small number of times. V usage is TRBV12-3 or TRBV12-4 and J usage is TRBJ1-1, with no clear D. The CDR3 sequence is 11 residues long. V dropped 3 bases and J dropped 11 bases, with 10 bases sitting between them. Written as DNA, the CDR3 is TGTGCCAGCAGTTTTAGGATGGAGGCTTTCTTT. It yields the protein CASSFRMEAFF.

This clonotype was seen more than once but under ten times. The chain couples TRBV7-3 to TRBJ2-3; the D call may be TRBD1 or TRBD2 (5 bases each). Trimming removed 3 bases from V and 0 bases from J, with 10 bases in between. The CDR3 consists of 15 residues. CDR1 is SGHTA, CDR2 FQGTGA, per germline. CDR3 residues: CASSLSGHSTDTQYF. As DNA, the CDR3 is TGTGCCAGCAGCTTGTCGGGGCATAGCACAGATACGCAGTATTTT.

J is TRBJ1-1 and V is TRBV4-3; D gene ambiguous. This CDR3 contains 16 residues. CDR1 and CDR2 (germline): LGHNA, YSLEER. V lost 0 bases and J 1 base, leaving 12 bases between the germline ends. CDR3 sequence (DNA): TGCGCCAGCAGCCAAGAAGCTTTGACGGCGAACACTGAAGCTTTCTTT. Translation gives CASSQEALTANTEAFF.

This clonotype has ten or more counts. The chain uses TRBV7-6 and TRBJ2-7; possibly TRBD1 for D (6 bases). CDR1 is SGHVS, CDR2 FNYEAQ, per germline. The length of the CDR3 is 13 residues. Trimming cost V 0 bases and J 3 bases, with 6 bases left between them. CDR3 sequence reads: CASSLADSYEQYF. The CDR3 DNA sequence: TGTGCCAGCAGCTTAGCGGACAGCTACGAGCAGTACTTC.

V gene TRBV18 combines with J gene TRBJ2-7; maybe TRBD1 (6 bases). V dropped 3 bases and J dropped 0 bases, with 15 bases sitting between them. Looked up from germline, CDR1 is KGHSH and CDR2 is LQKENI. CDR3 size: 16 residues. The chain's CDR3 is CASSPRQAPSSYEQYF. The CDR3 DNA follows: TGTGCCAGCTCACCCCGACAGGCCCCAAGCTCCTACGAGCAGTACTTC. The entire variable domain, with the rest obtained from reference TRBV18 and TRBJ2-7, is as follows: NAGVMQNPRHLVRRRGQEARLRCSPMKGHSHVYWYRQLPEEGLKFMVYLQKENIIDESGMPKERFSAEFPKEGPSILRIQQVVRGDSAAYFCASSPRQAPSSYEQYFGPGTRLTVT.

The CDR3 region is CASRPHSVTNQPQHF. DNA of the CDR3: TGTGCCAGCAGACCACATAGCGTGACTAATCAGCCCCAGCATTTT. The chain combines TRBV6-2 or TRBV6-3 with TRBJ1-5; no clear D gene. Trimming cost V 6 bases and J 4 bases, with 16 bases left between them. CDR1 is MNHEY and CDR2 is SVGEGT in the germline V gene. The CDR3 loop spans 15 amino acids.

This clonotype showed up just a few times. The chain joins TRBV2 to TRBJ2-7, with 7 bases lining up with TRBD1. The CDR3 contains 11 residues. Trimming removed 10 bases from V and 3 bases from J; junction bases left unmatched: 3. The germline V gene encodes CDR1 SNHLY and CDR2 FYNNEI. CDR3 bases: TGTGCCACGGGACAGAACTACGAGCAGTACTTC. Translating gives CATGQNYEQYF.

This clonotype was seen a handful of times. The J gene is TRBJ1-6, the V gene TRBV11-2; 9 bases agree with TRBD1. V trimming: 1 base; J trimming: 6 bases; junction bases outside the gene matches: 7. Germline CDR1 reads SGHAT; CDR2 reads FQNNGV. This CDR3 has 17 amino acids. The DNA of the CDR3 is TGTGCCAGCAGCTTAGGACAGGGGGTTATTTCTAATTCACCCCTCCACTTT. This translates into CASSLGQGVISNSPLHF.

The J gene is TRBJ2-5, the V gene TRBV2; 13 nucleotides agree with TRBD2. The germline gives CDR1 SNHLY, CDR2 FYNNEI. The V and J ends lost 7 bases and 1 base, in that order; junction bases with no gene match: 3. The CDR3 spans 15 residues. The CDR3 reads CASNGLAGVQETQYF. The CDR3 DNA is TGTGCCAGCAACGGACTAGCGGGAGTCCAAGAGACCCAGTACTTC.

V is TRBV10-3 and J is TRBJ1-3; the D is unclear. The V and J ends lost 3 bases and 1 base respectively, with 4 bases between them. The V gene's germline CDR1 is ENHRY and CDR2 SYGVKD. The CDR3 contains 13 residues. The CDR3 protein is CAISEPSGNTIYF. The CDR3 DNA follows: TGTGCCATCAGTGAACCTTCTGGAAACACCATATATTTT.

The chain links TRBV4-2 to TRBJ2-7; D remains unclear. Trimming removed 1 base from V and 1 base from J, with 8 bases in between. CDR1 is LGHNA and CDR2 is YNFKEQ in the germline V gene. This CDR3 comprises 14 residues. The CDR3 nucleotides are TGTGCCAGCAGCCAAGGGCTGGAGTCCTACGAGCAGTACTTC. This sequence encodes CASSQGLESYEQYF.

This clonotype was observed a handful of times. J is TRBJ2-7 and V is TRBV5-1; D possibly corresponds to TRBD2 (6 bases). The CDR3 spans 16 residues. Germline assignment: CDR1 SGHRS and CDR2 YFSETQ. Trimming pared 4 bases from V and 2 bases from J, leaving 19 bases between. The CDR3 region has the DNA TGCGCCAGCAGCGGGACTCCCGGGACTGTTACCTACGAGCAGTACTTC. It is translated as CASSGTPGTVTYEQYF.

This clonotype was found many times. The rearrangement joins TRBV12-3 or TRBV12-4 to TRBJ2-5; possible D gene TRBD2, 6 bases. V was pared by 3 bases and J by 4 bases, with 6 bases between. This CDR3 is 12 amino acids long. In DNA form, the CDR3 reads TGTGCCAGCAGTTTCGGGGGAGAGACCCAGTACTTC. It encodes CASSFGGETQYF.

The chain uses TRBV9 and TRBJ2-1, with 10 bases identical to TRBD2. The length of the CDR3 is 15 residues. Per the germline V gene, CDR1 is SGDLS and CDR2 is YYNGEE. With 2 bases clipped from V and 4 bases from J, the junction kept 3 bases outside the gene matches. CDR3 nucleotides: TGTGCCAGCAGCGTCGGACTAGCGGAATACAATGAGCAGTTCTTC. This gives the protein CASSVGLAEYNEQFF.

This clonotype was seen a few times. The CDR3 reads CASQTSGASYEQYF. As DNA, the CDR3 is TGCGCCAGCCAGACTAGCGGGGCCTCCTACGAGCAGTACTTC. The chain uses TRBV5-1 and TRBJ2-7, with 11 nucleotides matching TRBD2. J gave up 0 bases and V 7 bases, and 3 bases lay outside the gene matches. Germline loops: CDR1 SGHRS, CDR2 YFSETQ. The CDR3 totals 14 residues.

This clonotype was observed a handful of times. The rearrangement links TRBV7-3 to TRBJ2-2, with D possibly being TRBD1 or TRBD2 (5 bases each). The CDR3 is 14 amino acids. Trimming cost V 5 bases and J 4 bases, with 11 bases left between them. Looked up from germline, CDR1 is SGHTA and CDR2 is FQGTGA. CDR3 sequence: CASSPFGGTGELFF. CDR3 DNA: TGTGCCAGCAGCCCATTTGGGGGCACCGGGGAGCTGTTTTTT.

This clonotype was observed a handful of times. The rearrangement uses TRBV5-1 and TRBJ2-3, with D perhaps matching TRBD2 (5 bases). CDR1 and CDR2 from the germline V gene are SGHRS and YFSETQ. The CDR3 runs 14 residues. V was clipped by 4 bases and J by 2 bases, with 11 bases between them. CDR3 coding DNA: TGCGCCAGCAGCACCCGGGGTCTCACAGATACGCAGTATTTT. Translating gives CASSTRGLTDTQYF.